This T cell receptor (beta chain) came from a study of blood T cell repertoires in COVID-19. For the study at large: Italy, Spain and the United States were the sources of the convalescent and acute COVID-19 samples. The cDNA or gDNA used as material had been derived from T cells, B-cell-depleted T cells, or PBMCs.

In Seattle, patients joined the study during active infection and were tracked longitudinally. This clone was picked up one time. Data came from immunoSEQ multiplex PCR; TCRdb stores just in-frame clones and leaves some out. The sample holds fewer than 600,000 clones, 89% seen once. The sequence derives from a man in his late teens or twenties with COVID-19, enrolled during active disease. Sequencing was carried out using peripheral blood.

For the CDR3, the DNA is TGCGCCAGCCGCCTACAGCCTGTCGGGGATTACGAGCAGTACTTC. As protein: CASRLQPVGDYEQYF. This chain links TRBV5-1 with TRBJ2-7; D possibly corresponds to TRBD2 (5 bases). Trimming left V 7 bases short and J 4 bases short, with 21 bases between. There are 15 residues in the CDR3. The germline V gene has CDR1 SGHRS and CDR2 YFSETQ.